Presented here are 4 T cell receptor beta chains from one specimen sequenced in a study of shared clonotypes between healthy human individuals. Produced via immunoSEQ multiplex PCR; TCRdb's table is partial and in-frame only. In the table there are 2 million to 2.5 million clones, roughly 94% of which are singletons. Input material: naive CD4+ T cells sorted from blood. Subset noted: CD45RA+ positively selected. These receptors originate from a man younger than 35 in good health.

Concerning this clone itself: This CDR3 is also generated by other DNA sequences in the sample. The chain couples TRBV30 to TRBJ1-3; tentatively, D is TRBD1 (5 bases). Germline assignment: CDR1 GTSNPN and CDR2 SVGIG (reference sequence). This CDR3 comprises 14 residues. Trimming left V 3 bases short and J 1 base short, with 10 bases between. The CDR3 protein is CAWSAGGSGNTIYF. The DNA for the CDR3 is TGTGCCTGGAGCGCGGGGGGATCTGGAAACACCATATATTTT.

This sequence joins TRBV19 and TRBJ1-4; maybe TRBD1 (5 bases). Trimming removed 5 bases from V and 5 bases from J, with 18 bases in between. Germline V CDR1 and CDR2: LNHDA, SQIVND (reference sequence). CDR3 size: 16 residues. The CDR3 DNA reads as TGTGCCAGTAGTCCCAATGGCCGGGACGGAAATGAAAAACTGTTTTTT. This gives the protein CASSPNGRDGNEKLFF.

Comment on this clone: A junction end diverges from the germline sequence, so it may reflect a read error. The genes are TRBV4-1 and TRBJ2-5; 8 bases fit TRBD1. The end of the DNA fits TRBJ2-7 better, so the J call may be wrong. Looked up from germline, CDR1 is MGHRA and CDR2 is YSYEKL. The CDR3 spans 15 residues. CDR3 in DNA: TGCGCCAGCGGCCACGGACCCACACAGGGGGACGAGCAGTACTTC. Its translation: CASGHGPTQGDEQYF.

CDR3 bases: TGTGCCAGAAGGGCCGGGTCTCCTACCGGGGAGCTGTTTTTT. Protein: CARRAGSPTGELFF. This chain joins TRBV5-3 and TRBJ2-2, with unresolved D. TRBV5-3 is reported as an ORF; its role is uncertain. The ends were cut back, 5 bases at V and 5 bases at J, with 13 bases in the middle. CDR3 size: 14 residues.